Listed here is a single T cell receptor (beta chain). The source of the sample is a study of regulatory T cells in long-lasting Graves disease. Germline CDR1 is SEHNR and CDR2 is FQNEAQ (reference sequence). The CDR3 is 17 residues long. Trimming stripped 3 bases from V and 2 bases from J, with 20 bases between. The time point denotes: newly diagnosed GD, antithyroid drugs for less than 3 months. There was RNA extracted from PBMCs, and the TCR library was made from it. Sequencing libraries for TCR beta were prepared with iRepertoire HTBI primers and Arm-PCR of CDR3 regions. TCRdb reanalysed the multiplex PCR reads using MiXCR and keeps one entry per CDR3 protein. Among roughly 400,000 distinct CDR3 sequences, about 15% were seen once, and the ten largest hold around 7.6%. These data were also reused for a study on T cells in Graves' hyperthyroidism and ophthalmopathy.

The V gene is TRBV7-9, the J gene TRBJ2-7; a possible D gene is TRBD1 (6 bases). This TCR came from a woman aged 40 to 50 with Graves disease. Specimen: peripheral blood mononuclear cells (PBMCs), collected at new diagnosis, from a patient treated with antithyroid drugs. CDR3 bases: TGTGCCAGCAGCTTTGGGATAGTCGCGGACAGACCCTACGAGCAGTACTTC. The encoded protein is CASSFGIVADRPYEQYF.